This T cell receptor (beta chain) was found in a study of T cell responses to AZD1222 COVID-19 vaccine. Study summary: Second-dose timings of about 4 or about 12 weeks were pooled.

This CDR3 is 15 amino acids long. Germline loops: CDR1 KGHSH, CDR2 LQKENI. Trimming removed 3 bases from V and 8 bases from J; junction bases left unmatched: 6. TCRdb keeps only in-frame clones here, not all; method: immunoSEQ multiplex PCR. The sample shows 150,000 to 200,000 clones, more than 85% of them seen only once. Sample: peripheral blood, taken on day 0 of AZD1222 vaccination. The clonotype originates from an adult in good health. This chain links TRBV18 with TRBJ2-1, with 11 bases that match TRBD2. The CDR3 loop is CASSPTSGGFYEQFF. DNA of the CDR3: TGTGCCAGCTCACCTACTAGCGGGGGTTTCTATGAGCAGTTCTTC.